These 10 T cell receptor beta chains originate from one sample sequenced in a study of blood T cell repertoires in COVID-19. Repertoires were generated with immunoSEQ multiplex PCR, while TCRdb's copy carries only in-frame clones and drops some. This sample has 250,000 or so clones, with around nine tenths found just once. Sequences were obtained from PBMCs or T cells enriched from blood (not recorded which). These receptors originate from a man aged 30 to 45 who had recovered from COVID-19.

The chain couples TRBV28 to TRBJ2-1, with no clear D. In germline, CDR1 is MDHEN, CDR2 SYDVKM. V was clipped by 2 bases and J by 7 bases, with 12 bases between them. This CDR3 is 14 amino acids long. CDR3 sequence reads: CASSLPAWANEQFF. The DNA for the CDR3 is TGTGCCAGCAGTTTACCAGCTTGGGCGAATGAGCAGTTCTTC.

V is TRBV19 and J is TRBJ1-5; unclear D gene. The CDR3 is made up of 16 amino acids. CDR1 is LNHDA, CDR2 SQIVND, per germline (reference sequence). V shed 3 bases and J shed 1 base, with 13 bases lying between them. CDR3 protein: CASSISLAESNQPQHF. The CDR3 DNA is TGTGCCAGTAGTATCTCCCTAGCAGAAAGCAATCAGCCCCAGCATTTT.

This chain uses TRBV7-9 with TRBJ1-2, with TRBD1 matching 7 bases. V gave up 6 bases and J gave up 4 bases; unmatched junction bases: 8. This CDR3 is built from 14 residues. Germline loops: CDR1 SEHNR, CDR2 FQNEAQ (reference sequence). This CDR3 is CASSSDRQIYGYTF. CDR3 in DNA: TGTGCCAGCAGTTCGGACAGGCAGATCTATGGCTACACCTTC.

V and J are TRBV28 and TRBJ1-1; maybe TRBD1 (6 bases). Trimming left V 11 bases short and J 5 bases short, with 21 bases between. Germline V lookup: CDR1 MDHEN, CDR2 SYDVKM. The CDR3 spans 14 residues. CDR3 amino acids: CASKGGGVGTEAFF. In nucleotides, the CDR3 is TGTGCCTCCAAGGGGGGGGGCGTAGGAACTGAAGCTTTCTTT.

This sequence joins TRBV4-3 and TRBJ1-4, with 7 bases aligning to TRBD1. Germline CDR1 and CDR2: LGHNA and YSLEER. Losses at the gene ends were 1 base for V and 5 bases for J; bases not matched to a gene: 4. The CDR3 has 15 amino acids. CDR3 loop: CASSQVMTGNEKLFF. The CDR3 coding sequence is TGCGCCAGCAGCCAAGTCATGACAGGGAATGAAAAACTGTTTTTT.

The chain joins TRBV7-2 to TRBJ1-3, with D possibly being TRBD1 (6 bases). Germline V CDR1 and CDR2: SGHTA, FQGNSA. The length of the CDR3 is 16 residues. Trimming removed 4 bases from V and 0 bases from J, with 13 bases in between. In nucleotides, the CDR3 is TGTGCCAGCAGCTACCGAATGGGACACTCTGGAAACACCATATATTTT. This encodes CASSYRMGHSGNTIYF.

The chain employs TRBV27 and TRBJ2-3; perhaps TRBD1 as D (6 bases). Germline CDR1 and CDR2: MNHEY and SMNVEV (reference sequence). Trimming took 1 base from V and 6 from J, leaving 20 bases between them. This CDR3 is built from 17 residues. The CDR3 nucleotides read TGTGCCAGCAGTTTATGGGGGCTAGTAGGGCTGGTGGATACGCAGTATTTT. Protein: CASSLWGLVGLVDTQYF.

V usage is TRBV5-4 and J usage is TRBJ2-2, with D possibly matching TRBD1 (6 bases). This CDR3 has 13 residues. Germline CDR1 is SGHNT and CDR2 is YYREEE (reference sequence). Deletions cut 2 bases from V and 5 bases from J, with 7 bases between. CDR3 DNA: TGTGCCAGCAGCTTAGGGGGAACCGGGGAGCTGTTTTTT. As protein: CASSLGGTGELFF. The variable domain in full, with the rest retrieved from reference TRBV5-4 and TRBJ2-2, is ETGVTQSPTHLIKTRGQQVTLRCSSQSGHNTVSWYQQALGQGPQFIFQYYREEENGRGNFPPRFSGLQFPNYSSELNVNALELDDSALYLCASSLGGTGELFFGEGSRLTVL.

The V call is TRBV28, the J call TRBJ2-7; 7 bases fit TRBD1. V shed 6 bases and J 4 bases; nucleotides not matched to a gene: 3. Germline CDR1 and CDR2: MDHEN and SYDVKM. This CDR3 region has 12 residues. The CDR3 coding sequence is TGTGCCAGCAGACCGACAGGGTACGAGCAGTACTTC. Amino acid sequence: CASRPTGYEQYF.

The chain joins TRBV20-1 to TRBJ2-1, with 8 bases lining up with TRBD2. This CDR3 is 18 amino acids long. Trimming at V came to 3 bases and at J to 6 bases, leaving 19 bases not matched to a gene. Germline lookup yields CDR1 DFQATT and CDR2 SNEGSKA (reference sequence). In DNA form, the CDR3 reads TGCAGTGCTAGTTTTGGTCTAGCGGGCCTCGCCAGGTCCAATGAGCAGTTCTTC. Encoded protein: CSASFGLAGLARSNEQFF.